These 3 T cell receptor beta chains were sequenced from one sample in a study of PD-1 blockade in classical Hodgkin lymphoma. Time point denoted: cycle 4 day 1 (C4D1), after more than five weeks of nivolumab. Each patient's relapse followed autologous stem cell transplantation, and brentuximab vedotin exposure varied. Generated by immunoSEQ multiplex PCR, the TCRdb table keeps only in-frame clones and is missing some. Of roughly 50,000 clones listed, nearly 90% are singletons. The sample in question was peripheral blood mononuclear cells (PBMCs), obtained before the fourth cycle of nivolumab. These receptors came from a human donor with classical Hodgkin lymphoma.

The rearrangement links TRBV4-2 to TRBJ2-2; D may correspond to TRBD1 or TRBD2 (6 bases each). Trimming removed 0 bases from V and 6 bases from J, with 17 bases in between. This CDR3 is 17 amino acids long. Germline CDR1 LGHNA, CDR2 YNFKEQ. CDR3 sequence: CASSQDRGTPIPGELFF. DNA for the CDR3: TGTGCCAGCAGCCAAGATAGGGGGACTCCAATACCCGGGGAGCTGTTTTTT.

This clone was recorded only once. The gene calls are TRBV28 and TRBJ2-7; tentatively, D is TRBD1 (6 bases). Deletions cut 3 bases from V and 7 bases from J, with 13 bases between. Germline assignment: CDR1 MDHEN and CDR2 SYDVKM. CDR3 length: 13 residues. The CDR3 sequence: CASSFGQLGEQYF. CDR3 in DNA: TGTGCCAGCAGTTTCGGACAGCTGGGAGAGCAGTACTTC. Supplemented by reference TRBV28 and TRBJ2-7, the full variable domain reads DVKVTQSSRYLVKRTGEKVFLECVQDMDHENMFWYRQDPGLGLRLIYFSYDVKMKEKGDIPEGYSVSREKKERFSLILESASTNQTSMYLCASSFGQLGEQYFGPGTRLTVT.

A single count supports this clone. V gene TRBV7-9 combines with J gene TRBJ2-7; D is uncertain. The CDR3 extends over 15 amino acids. V was trimmed by 5 bases and J by 2 bases, leaving 16 bases between them. Per the germline V gene, CDR1 is SEHNR and CDR2 is FQNEAQ (reference sequence). The CDR3: CASSHPLSSAYEQYF. The DNA for the CDR3 is TGTGCCAGCAGCCACCCACTGTCCAGCGCCTACGAGCAGTACTTC.